Listed here is a single T cell receptor (beta chain). Methods used by the authors: Using reference gene primer amplification, nucleated cell counts were estimated. Sequenced by immunoSEQ multiplex PCR; TCRdb stores in-frame clones only, minus some. V, J and clone size reflect that table, while D and trimming were determined from the DNA. The data show approximately 210,000 clones, with approximately 84% seen just once and approximately 8% held by the top ten. These data come from a study of blood T cell repertoires in COVID-19. Study-level background: The United States, Italy and Spain were the sources of the acute and convalescent COVID-19 samples. PBMCs, B-cell-depleted T cells, or T cells provided the cDNA or gDNA that made up the material.

The ends lost 4 bases at V and 4 bases at J; junction bases unmatched: 9. The CDR3 length is 15 residues. Germline CDR1 is SGHRS and CDR2 is YFSETQ. The chain carries TRBV5-1 and TRBJ2-5; 8 nucleotides agree with TRBD1. The sequence derives from a woman aged 45-65 years with active or convalescent COVID-19. The sample was peripheral blood. The CDR3 is CASSQDRAVGETQYF. The CDR3 DNA sequence: TGCGCCAGCAGCCAGGACAGGGCCGTGGGAGAGACCCAGTACTTC. Together with reference TRBV5-1 and TRBJ2-5, the CDR3 gives the full variable domain: KAGVTQTPRYLIKTRGQQVTLSCSPISGHRSVSWYQQTPGQGLQFLFEYFSETQRNKGNFPGRFSGRQFSNSRSEMNVSTLELGDSALYLCASSQDRAVGETQYFGPGTRLLVL.